Described below is a single TCR beta chain sequence and its context. Germline assignment: CDR1 SGHDT and CDR2 YYEEEE. This CDR3 has 18 amino acids. V was clipped by 4 bases and J by 4 bases, with 25 bases between them. The sample is drawn from a study of shared clonotypes between healthy human individuals. An even split of each subset's genomic DNA across several immunoSEQ plates was performed. The repertoire was sequenced with immunoSEQ multiplex PCR; TCRdb's copy has only in-frame clones and lacks some. The data show hundreds of thousands of clones, with around 86% seen just once and 15% to 20% held by the top ten.

This chain connects TRBV5-6 to TRBJ2-3; D not resolved. This TCR was sampled from a man aged 18 to 29 in good health. Material: memory CD8+ T cells sorted from blood. Specified subset: CD45RO+ cells pooled with CCR7-negative TemRA cells. CDR3 nucleotides: TGTGCCAGCAGCCCAACTCCGGGTAGTGGGAAGTTGTCAGATACGCAGTATTTT. This encodes CASSPTPGSGKLSDTQYF.